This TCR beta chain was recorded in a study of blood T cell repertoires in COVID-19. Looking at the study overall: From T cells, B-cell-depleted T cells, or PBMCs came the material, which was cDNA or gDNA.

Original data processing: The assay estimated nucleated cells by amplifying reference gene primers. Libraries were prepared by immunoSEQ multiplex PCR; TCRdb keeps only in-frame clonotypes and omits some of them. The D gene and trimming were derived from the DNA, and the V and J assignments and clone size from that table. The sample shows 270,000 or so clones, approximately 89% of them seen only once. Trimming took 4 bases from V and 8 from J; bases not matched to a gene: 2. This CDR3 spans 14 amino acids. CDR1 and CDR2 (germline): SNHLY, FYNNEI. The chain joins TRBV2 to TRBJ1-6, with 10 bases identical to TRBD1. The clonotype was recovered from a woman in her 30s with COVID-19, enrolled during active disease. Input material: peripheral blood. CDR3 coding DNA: TGTGCCAGCAGTGGGGACAGGGGCTATTCACCCCTCCACTTT. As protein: CASSGDRGYSPLHF.